The clone carrying this TCR beta chain is medium-sized (0.01 to 0.1%) by share. Its matching antigen is unknown. Time point meaning: sample taken at primary tumor resection. MiXCR, run by TCRdb on the 5' RACE reads, gives a single entry per CDR3 protein. This sample has roughly 8,400 distinct CDR3 sequences; roughly 5% occur once, and the top ten carry more than 9%. Trimming took off 6 bases at V and 0 bases at J, with 23 bases between the two ends. Germline CDR1 reads SNHLY; CDR2 reads FYNNEI. The CDR3 contains 18 residues. This specimen belongs to a study of spatial heterogeneity in lung cancer. Study-wide results and caveats: Tumoral mutation counts were tracked by counts of expanded intratumoral alpha and beta TCRs.

The chain has TRBV2 and TRBJ1-1, with D unresolved. Sample: lung tumor tissue, taken at surgery. The TCR originated in a female donor with early-stage non-small cell lung cancer. The CDR3 is CASSYSPLPTGMNTEAFF. In DNA, the CDR3 is TGTGCCAGCAGCTATAGCCCGCTTCCGACGGGTATGAACACTGAAGCTTTCTTT.